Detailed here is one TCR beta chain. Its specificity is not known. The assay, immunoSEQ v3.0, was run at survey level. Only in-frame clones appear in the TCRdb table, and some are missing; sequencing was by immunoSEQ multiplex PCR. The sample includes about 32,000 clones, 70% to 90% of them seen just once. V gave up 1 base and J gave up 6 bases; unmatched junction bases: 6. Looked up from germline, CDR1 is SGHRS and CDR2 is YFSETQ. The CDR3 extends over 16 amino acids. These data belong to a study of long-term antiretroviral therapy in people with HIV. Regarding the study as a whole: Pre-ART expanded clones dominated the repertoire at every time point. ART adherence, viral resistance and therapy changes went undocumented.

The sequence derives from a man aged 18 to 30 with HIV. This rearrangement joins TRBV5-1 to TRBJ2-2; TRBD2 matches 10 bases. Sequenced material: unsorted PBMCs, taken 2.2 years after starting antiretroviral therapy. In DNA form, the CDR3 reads TGCGCCAGCAGCTTGTCAGCGGGGGGGCTTTCCGGGGAGCTGTTTTTT. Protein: CASSLSAGGLSGELFF.